Presented here are 8 T cell receptor beta chains from one specimen sequenced in a study of blood T cell repertoires in COVID-19. TCRdb's table, derived via immunoSEQ multiplex PCR, lists solely in-frame clones and lacks some. Counted here are around 200,000 clones, roughly 88% occurring once; the ten biggest clones make up 7%. Sequences were obtained from peripheral blood. These receptors were obtained from a woman in her thirties or forties with COVID-19, enrolled during active disease.

This chain uses TRBV18 with TRBJ2-7, with 9 bases matching TRBD1. V was clipped by 3 bases and J by 1 base; unmatched bases: 19. The CDR3 runs 20 residues. From germline, CDR1 is KGHSH and CDR2 LQKENI. The DNA for the CDR3 is TGTGCCAGCTCACCGATTGGGGAGGGACAGGGCCTAATTCTTTCCTACGAGCAGTACTTC. Protein: CASSPIGEGQGLILSYEQYF. Full variable domain (rest looked up from reference TRBV18 and TRBJ2-7): NAGVMQNPRHLVRRRGQEARLRCSPMKGHSHVYWYRQLPEEGLKFMVYLQKENIIDESGMPKERFSAEFPKEGPSILRIQQVVRGDSAAYFCASSPIGEGQGLILSYEQYFGPGTRLTVT.

This clone was observed a single time. V gene TRBV4-1 combines with J gene TRBJ1-4; D is undetermined. Germline V gene data show CDR1 as MGHRA and CDR2 as YSYEKL. This CDR3 contains 15 residues. V was trimmed by 0 bases and J by 5 bases, leaving 10 bases between them. The CDR3 sequence: CASSQDLGANEKLFF. DNA of the CDR3: TGCGCCAGCAGCCAAGATCTGGGAGCCAATGAAAAACTGTTTTTT.

The chain employs TRBV11-2 and TRBJ2-6; 9 bases are a match to TRBD1. V lost 8 bases to trimming and J lost 1 base; unmatched junction nucleotides: 6. Germline values: CDR1 SGHAT, CDR2 FQNNGV. The CDR3 contains 16 residues. CDR3 nucleotide sequence: TGTGCCAGCCCCGGGACAGGGTGGTCTGGGGCCAACGTCCTGACTTTC. Protein product: CASPGTGWSGANVLTF.

The J gene is TRBJ2-1, the V gene TRBV10-3, with TRBD1 identical over 12 bases. From germline, CDR1 is ENHRY and CDR2 SYGVKD. CDR3 length: 16 residues. V lost 0 bases to trimming and J lost 9 bases; unmatched junction nucleotides: 6. The CDR3 protein is CAISESGQGAIGEQFF. The CDR3 DNA follows: TGTGCCATCAGTGAGTCGGGACAGGGGGCAATCGGTGAGCAGTTCTTC.

The chain carries TRBV19 and TRBJ1-1; the D is unclear. Per germline, CDR1 LNHDA and CDR2 SQIVND (reference sequence). CDR3 size: 14 residues. The germline V and J ends were trimmed by 3 bases and 0 bases, with 8 bases remaining between them. The CDR3 loop reads CASSMAQMNTEAFF. CDR3 sequence (DNA): TGTGCCAGTAGTATGGCACAGATGAACACTGAAGCTTTCTTT. Drawing the rest from reference TRBV19 and TRBJ1-1, the complete variable domain is DGGITQSPKYLFRKEGQNVTLSCEQNLNHDAMYWYRQDPGQGLRLIYYSQIVNDFQKGDIAEGYSVSREKKESFPLTVTSAQKNPTAFYLCASSMAQMNTEAFFGQGTRLTVV.

The genes are TRBV27 and TRBJ1-5; 7 bases are a match to TRBD1. Germline lookup yields CDR1 MNHEY and CDR2 SMNVEV (reference sequence). The length of the CDR3 is 14 residues. V was clipped by 5 bases and J by 5 bases; unmatched bases: 6. The CDR3 here is CASSLDRLYQPQHF. The CDR3 bases are TGTGCCAGCAGTCTGGACAGGCTGTATCAGCCCCAGCATTTT.

The genes are TRBV4-2 and TRBJ1-2; D is unclear. From germline, CDR1 is LGHNA and CDR2 YNFKEQ. CDR3 length: 13 residues. V shed 4 bases and J shed 1 base, with 7 bases lying between them. The CDR3: CASSPGFNYGYTF. CDR3 in DNA: TGTGCCAGCAGCCCGGGATTTAACTATGGCTACACCTTC.

The rearrangement links TRBV7-6 to TRBJ2-1, with TRBD2 as a possible D gene (5 bases). The V and J ends lost 1 base and 0 bases respectively, with 7 bases between them. The CDR3 spans 15 residues. CDR1 is SGHVS and CDR2 is FNYEAQ in the germline V gene. In DNA form, the CDR3 reads TGTGCCAGCAGCTTAGTTAGCGACTCCTACAATGAGCAGTTCTTC. Its protein is CASSLVSDSYNEQFF.